This TCR beta chain derives from a study of regulatory T cells after allogeneic stem cell transplantation (dated by TCRdb to between 2018 and 2020). Regarding the study in general: Patients were grouped by whether acute graft-versus-host disease developed within 100 days after stem cell transplantation. Between patients who did and did not develop acute graft-versus-host disease, the study compared the regulatory T-cell TCR repertoire following allogeneic stem cell transplantation. CD4+CD25+CD127- regulatory T cells were obtained from patient PBMCs by means of fluorescence-activated cell sorting. Conventional CD4+ T cells defined as CD4+CD25+/-CD127+ were also sorted and TCR-sequenced for comparison in the study.

Overall study outcomes, separate from this receptor: No regulatory T-cell clones were found in all patients, and the number of sorted cells showed no significant correlation with the inverse Simpson index. Top 10 regulatory T-cell clones occupied a significantly larger repertoire share in non-GvHD patients, suggesting expansion of presumably allo-specific protective clones. Conventional CD4+ T-cell repertoire diversity did not differ significantly between patients with and without graft-versus-host disease. A less diverse, more focused regulatory T-cell TCR repertoire was observed in patients without graft-versus-host disease than in patients with the disease. Because the patient sample size was small, the findings needed to be validated in a larger cohort.

Including the terminal cysteine and phenylalanine, the CDR3 comprises 15 residues. Only the CDR3 DNA is retained, 45 bases long and in frame from the first base. For CDR1 and CDR2, the germline V gene lists SGHRS and YFSETQ. The reads were generated on an Illumina MiSeq. The SMARTer RACE cDNA Amplification kit was used to reverse transcribe the RNA, and the TCR beta CDR3 region was then amplified. RNA from sorted cells was extracted with the RNeasy Mini Kit. Illumina paired-end sequencing was applied to the TCR beta amplicons. The published analysis was carried out like this. MiXCR, VDJtools and the tcR R package were the tools used to analyze the TCR repertoire. The inverse Simpson index was used to quantify diversity, and clones were categorized as rare, small, medium or expanded according to repertoire proportion. The raw public reads went through TCRdb reprocessing: fastp at Q25, MiXCR clone calling, in-frame beta chains kept. Rows merge per CDR3 protein into single entries with the most common DNA and genes. The V and J calls follow TCRdb's processing rather than the paper's. This sample gives fewer than 6,000 distinct CDR3 sequences in total; over 95% of them show up just once. Approximately 40% of the sample is taken by the ten largest.

Details on this clonotype: Its cognate antigen has yet to be identified. One end of the junction does not line up with germline, which may come from a read error.

The time point label of this sample denotes: 30 days after allogeneic hematopoietic stem cell transplantation. At 30 days after allogeneic hematopoietic stem cell transplantation, peripheral blood mononuclear cells were collected from the patients. The rearranged chain carries TRBV5-1 and TRBJ1-2, with no confident D gene call. This clonotype was sampled from a human patient who had an allogeneic stem cell transplant, so the T cells may come from the graft donor. The specimen was sorted CD4+ T cells from blood (whether regulatory or conventional is not recorded), collected 30 days after allogeneic stem cell transplant. The CDR3 protein sequence reads: CASSLREDPDYESSF. Read as DNA, the sequence is TGCGCCAGCAGCTTGAGGGAGGACCCGGATTATGAATCCTCCTTC.